These T cell receptor beta chains were read from a single sample in a study of identical twins. TCRdb used MiXCR to reprocess the 5' RACE reads, holding one entry per CDR3 protein. The profile shows fewer than 250,000 distinct CDR3 sequences, approximately 7.9% of them singletons. In addition, the sample was reused for a study of yellow fever vaccine responses in identical twins.

The sequencing input was CD8+ T cells sorted from blood. The receptors originated from a woman between 18 and 29 years old in good health. Both conserved end residues are trimmed from each CDR3.

>TRBJ2-3|TRBV2
ASIGGRAPDTQY
>TRBJ2-7|TRBV20-1
SAPLGPYEQY
>TRBJ1-3|TRBV12-3/TRBV12-4
ASSSGTVLNTIY
>TRBJ1-2|TRBV20-1
SARDREGRGYT
>TRBJ2-1|TRBV7-7
ASSLRTSGRYNEQF
>TRBJ2-1|TRBV7-9
ASSSMDRGDGEQF
>TRBJ1-1|TRBV20-1
SAISTRLGRLNTEAF
>TRBJ2-1|TRBV14
ASSPQVNEQF
>TRBJ2-3|TRBV24-1
ATRGLADTDTQY
>TRBJ2-1|TRBV7-6
ASSAGDEQF
>TRBJ2-7|TRBV28
ASSFEMTGSTYEQY
>TRBJ2-1|TRBV20-1
SATGPDNEQF
>TRBJ2-1|TRBV14
ASSQDRRDQPYNEQF
>TRBJ2-7|TRBV4-1
ASSQEGTSGISYEQY
>TRBJ2-2|TRBV24-1
ATSGSGGGTGELF
>TRBJ1-5|TRBV6-4
ASSTGLRQPQH
>TRBJ2-5|TRBV24-1
ATSDLVQDPWGQETQY
>TRBJ2-1|TRBV9
ASSGKDTSTEQF
>TRBJ1-1|TRBV20-1
SAPNQEVNTEAF
>TRBJ2-1|TRBV27
ASSFGGRGAEQF
>TRBJ2-7|TRBV28
ASSFFQGAYEQY
>TRBJ2-7|TRBV20-1
SARDGLAGTYEQY
>TRBJ2-3|TRBV11-2
ASSLDWLGAGGHGKGDTQY
>TRBJ2-7|TRBV29-1
SVRGLSSYEQY
>TRBJ2-1|TRBV7-8
ASSLIAGGLFNEQF
>TRBJ2-5|TRBV28
ASSLGVERGQETQY
>TRBJ1-2|TRBV9
ASSQQGTYGYT
>TRBJ2-1|TRBV29-1
SVERGGAGEQF
>TRBJ1-2|TRBV10-2
ASSEIPGTVYGYT
>TRBJ1-2|TRBV21-1
AHGSGAGTPLG